One TCR beta chain is described in this entry. Primers: 60 Vbeta forward and 13 Jbeta reverse. This table comes from immunoSEQ multiplex PCR, and its TCRdb copy is limited to in-frame clones, with some not included. The sample data list some 200,000 clones. This specimen belongs to a study of cytomegalovirus exposure and HLA in healthy donors. V lost 5 bases to trimming and J lost 2 bases; unmatched junction nucleotides: 5. The germline CDR1 and CDR2 sequences are SGHNT and YYREEE (reference sequence). The CDR3 is made up of 14 amino acids. The material sequenced was PBMCs. This clonotype was obtained from a young man in good health and CMV-seronegative. This chain links TRBV5-4 with TRBJ2-7; the match to TRBD2 covers 9 bases. CDR3 protein: CASRNQRGAYEQYF. The CDR3 region has the DNA TGTGCCAGCAGGAATCAGCGGGGGGCCTACGAGCAGTACTTC.